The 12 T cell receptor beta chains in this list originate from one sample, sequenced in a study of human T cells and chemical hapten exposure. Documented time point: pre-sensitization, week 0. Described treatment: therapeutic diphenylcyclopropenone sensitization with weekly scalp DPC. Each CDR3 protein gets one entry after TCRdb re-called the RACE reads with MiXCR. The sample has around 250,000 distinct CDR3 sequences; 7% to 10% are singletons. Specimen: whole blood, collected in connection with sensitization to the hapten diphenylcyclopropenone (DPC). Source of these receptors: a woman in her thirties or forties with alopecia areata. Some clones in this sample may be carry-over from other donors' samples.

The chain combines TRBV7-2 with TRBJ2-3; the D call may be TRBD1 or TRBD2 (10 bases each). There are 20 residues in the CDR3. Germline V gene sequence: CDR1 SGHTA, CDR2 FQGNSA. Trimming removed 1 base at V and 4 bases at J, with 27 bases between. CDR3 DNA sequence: TGTGCCAGCAGCTTAGTGGGACAGGGGCCTAGCGGGAGTGTGGCAGATACGCAGTATTTT. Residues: CASSLVGQGPSGSVADTQYF.

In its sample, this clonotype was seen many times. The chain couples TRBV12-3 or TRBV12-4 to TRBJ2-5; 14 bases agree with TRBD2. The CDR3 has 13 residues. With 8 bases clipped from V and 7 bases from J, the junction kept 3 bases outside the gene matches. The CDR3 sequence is CASGTSGSVTQYF. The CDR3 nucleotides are TGTGCCAGCGGGACTAGCGGGAGTGTGACCCAGTACTTC.

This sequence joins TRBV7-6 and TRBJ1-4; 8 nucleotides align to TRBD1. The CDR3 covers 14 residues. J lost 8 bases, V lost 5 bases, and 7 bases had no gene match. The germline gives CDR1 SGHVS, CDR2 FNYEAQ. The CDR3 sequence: CASSPRQGREKLFF. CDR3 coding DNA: TGTGCCAGCAGCCCGCGACAGGGGAGAGAAAAACTGTTTTTT.

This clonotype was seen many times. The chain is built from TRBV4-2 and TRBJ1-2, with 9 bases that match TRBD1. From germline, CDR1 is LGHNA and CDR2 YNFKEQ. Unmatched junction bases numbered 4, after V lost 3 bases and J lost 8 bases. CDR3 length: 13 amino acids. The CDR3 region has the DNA TGTGCCAGCAGCCAGGGGACAGGGAGGGGCTACACCTTC. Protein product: CASSQGTGRGYTF.

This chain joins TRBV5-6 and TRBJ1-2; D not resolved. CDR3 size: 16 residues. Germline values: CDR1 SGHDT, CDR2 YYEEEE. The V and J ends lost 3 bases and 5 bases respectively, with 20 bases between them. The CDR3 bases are TGTGCCAGCAGCTGGGGTAAAGGACGGCCCCTTTATGGCTACACCTTC. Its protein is CASSWGKGRPLYGYTF.

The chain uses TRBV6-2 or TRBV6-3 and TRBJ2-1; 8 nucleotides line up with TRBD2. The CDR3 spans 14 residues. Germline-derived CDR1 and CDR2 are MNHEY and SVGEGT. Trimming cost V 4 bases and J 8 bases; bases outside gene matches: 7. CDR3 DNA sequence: TGTGCCAGCAGTTTCCGGACTAGCTGGGATGAGCAGTTCTTC. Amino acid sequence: CASSFRTSWDEQFF.

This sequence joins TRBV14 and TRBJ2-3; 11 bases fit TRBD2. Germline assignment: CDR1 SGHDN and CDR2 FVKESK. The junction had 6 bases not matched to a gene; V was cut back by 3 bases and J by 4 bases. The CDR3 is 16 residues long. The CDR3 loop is CASSHLSGRGPDTQYF. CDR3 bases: TGTGCCAGCAGCCATCTTAGCGGGAGGGGTCCAGATACGCAGTATTTT.

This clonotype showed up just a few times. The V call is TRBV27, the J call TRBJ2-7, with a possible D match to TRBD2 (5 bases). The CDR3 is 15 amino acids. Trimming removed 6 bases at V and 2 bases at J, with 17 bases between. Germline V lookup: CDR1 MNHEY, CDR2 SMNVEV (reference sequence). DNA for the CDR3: TGTGCCAGCAGGGATGAGGGTGCCCCCCCCTACGAGCAGTACTTC. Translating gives CASRDEGAPPYEQYF.

This CDR3 is CASSLALTSGNQTQYF. The CDR3 DNA sequence: TGTGCCAGCAGCTTAGCACTGACTAGCGGGAATCAGACCCAGTACTTC. This chain uses TRBV7-9 with TRBJ2-5, with 11 bases that match TRBD2. This CDR3 contains 16 residues. Germline trimming cut 0 bases from V and 6 bases from J; bases unmatched to any gene: 6. Germline-derived CDR1 and CDR2 are SEHNR and FQNEAQ (reference sequence).

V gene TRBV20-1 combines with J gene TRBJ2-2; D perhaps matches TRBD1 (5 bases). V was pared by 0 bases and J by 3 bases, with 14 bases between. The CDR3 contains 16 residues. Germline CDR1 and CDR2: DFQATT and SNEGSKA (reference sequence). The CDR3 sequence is CSARDLAGKDTGELFF. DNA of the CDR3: TGCAGTGCTAGAGATTTGGCAGGGAAGGACACCGGGGAGCTGTTTTTT.

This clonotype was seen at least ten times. CDR3 loop: CASSPRASTWYLGNTIYF. CDR3 in DNA: TGTGCCAGCTCACCCAGGGCCAGTACCTGGTATCTTGGAAACACCATATATTTT. V gene TRBV18 combines with J gene TRBJ1-3, with D possibly matching TRBD1 (5 bases). Per the germline V gene, CDR1 is KGHSH and CDR2 is LQKENI. This CDR3 region has 18 residues. Trimming pared 3 bases from V and 3 bases from J, leaving 21 bases between. Looking up the rest from reference TRBV18 and TRBJ1-3 gives the full variable domain: NAGVMQNPRHLVRRRGQEARLRCSPMKGHSHVYWYRQLPEEGLKFMVYLQKENIIDESGMPKERFSAEFPKEGPSILRIQQVVRGDSAAYFCASSPRASTWYLGNTIYFGEGSWLTVV.

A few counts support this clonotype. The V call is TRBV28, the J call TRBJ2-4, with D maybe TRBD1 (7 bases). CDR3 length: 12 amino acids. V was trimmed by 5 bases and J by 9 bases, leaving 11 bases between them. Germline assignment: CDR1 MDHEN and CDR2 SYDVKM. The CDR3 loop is CASSPQGGIQYF. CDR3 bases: TGTGCCAGCAGTCCTCAGGGGGGCATTCAGTACTTC.